The source of this T cell receptor (beta chain) is a study of coeliac disease. Turning to this clone: A read error may account for a junction end that differs from germline.

The CDR3 is made up of 10 amino acids. From germline, CDR1 is DFQATT and CDR2 SNEGSKA (reference sequence). Method: immunoSEQ multiplex PCR; TCRdb's copy keeps in-frame clones and lacks some. The table lists about 760 clones, roughly 51% of them singletons. The source material was intraepithelial lymphocytes from the gut. The rearrangement joins TRBV20-1 to TRBJ1-6; TRBD1 matches 9 bases. The sequence was collected from a woman aged 50 to 65 without celiac disease. In DNA, the CDR3 is TGCAGTGCCGGCCGGGACAGGGACCCCTTT. As protein: CSAGRDRDPF.